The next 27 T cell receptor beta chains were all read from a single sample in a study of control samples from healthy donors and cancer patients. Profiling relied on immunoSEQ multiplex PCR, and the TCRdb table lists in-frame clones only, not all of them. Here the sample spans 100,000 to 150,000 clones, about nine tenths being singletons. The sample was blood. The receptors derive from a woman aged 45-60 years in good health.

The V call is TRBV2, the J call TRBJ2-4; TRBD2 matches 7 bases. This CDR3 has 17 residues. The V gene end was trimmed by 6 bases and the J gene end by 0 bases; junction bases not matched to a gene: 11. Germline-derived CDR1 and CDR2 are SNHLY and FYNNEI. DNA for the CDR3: TGTGCCAGCAGGGACCGTACTAGCGCCTTAGCCAAAAACATTCAGTACTTC. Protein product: CASRDRTSALAKNIQYF.

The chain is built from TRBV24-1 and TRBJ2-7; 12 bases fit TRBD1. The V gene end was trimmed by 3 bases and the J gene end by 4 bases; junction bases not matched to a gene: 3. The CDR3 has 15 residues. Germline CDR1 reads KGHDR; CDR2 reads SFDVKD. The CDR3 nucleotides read TGTGCCACCAGTGATCGGGACAGGGGGCCGTACGAGCAGTACTTC. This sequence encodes CATSDRDRGPYEQYF.

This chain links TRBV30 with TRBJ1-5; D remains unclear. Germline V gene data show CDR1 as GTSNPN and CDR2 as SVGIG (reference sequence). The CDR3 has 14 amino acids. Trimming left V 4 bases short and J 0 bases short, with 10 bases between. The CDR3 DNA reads TGTGCCTGGACGCGAGACGGTAGCAATCAGCCCCAGCATTTT. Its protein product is CAWTRDGSNQPQHF. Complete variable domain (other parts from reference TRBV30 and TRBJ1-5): SQTIHQWPATLVQPVGSPLSLECTVEGTSNPNLYWYRQAAGRGLQLLFYSVGIGQISSEVPQNLSASRPQDRQFILSSKKLLLSDSGFYLCAWTRDGSNQPQHFGDGTRLSIL.

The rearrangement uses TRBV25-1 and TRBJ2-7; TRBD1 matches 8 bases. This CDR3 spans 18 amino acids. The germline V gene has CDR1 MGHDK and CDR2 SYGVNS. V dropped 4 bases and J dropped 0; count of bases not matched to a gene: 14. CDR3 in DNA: TGTGCCAGCAGTGGGACAGGGCCATCATATAAACACTCCTACGAGCAGTACTTC. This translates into CASSGTGPSYKHSYEQYF.

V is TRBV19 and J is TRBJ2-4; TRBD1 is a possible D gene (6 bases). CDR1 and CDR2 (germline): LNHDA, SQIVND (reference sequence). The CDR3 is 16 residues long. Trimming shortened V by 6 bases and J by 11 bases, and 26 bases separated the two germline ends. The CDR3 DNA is TGTGCCAGTAGCCCAGACAGGCTCCGACCTCCCGGTCTTCAGTACTTC. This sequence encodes CASSPDRLRPPGLQYF.

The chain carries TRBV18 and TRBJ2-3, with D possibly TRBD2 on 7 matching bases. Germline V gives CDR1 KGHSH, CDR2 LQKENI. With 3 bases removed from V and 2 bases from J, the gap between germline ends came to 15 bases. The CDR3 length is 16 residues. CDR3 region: CASSPITGGPTDTQYF. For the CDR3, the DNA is TGTGCCAGCTCACCGATTACGGGGGGCCCCACAGATACGCAGTATTTT.

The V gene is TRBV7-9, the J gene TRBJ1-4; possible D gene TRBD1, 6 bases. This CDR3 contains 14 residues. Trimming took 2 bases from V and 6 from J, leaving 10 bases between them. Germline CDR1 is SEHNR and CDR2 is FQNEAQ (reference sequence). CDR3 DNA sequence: TGTGCCAGCAGCTTAAGGGGGGGAGATGAAAAACTGTTTTTT. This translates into CASSLRGGDEKLFF.

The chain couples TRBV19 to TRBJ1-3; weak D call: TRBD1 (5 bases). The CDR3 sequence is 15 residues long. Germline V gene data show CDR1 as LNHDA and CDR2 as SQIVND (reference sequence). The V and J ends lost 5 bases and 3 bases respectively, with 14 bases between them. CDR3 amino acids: CASSFPGTFGNTIYF. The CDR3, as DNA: TGTGCCAGTAGTTTCCCAGGGACTTTTGGAAACACCATATATTTT.

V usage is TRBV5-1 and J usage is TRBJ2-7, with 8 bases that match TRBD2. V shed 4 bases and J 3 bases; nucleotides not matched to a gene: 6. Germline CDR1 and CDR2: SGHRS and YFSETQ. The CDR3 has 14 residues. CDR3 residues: CASSPAGVVYEQYF. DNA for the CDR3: TGCGCCAGCAGCCCAGCGGGGGTCGTCTACGAGCAGTACTTC.

The CDR3 DNA reads TGTGCCAGCAGTAACCCGGGACAGGGGAACACTGAAGCTTTCTTT. Its protein is CASSNPGQGNTEAFF. The rearrangement joins TRBV28 to TRBJ1-1, with 9 nucleotides matching TRBD1. Germline-derived CDR1 and CDR2 are MDHEN and SYDVKM. V lost 5 bases and J lost 1; bases outside the gene matches: 5. The CDR3 covers 15 residues.

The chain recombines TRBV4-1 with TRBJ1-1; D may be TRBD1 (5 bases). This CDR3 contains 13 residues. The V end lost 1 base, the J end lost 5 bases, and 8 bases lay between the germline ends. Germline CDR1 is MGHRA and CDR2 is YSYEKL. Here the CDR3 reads CASSQVRGTEAFF. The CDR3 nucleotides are TGCGCCAGCAGCCAAGTTCGGGGGACTGAAGCTTTCTTT.

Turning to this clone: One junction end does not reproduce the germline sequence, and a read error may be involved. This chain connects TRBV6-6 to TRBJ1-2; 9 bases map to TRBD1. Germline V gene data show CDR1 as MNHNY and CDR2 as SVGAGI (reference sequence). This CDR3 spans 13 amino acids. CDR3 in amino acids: CASSPPGQGHISF. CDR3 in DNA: TGTGCCAGCAGCCCCCCCGGACAGGGGCATATCTCCTTC.

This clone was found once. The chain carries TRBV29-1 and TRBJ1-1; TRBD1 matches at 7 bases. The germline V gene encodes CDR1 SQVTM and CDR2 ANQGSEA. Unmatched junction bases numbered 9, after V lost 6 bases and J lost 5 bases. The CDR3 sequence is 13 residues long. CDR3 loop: CSVVQGERTEAFF. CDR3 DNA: TGCAGCGTCGTTCAGGGGGAAAGAACTGAAGCTTTCTTT.

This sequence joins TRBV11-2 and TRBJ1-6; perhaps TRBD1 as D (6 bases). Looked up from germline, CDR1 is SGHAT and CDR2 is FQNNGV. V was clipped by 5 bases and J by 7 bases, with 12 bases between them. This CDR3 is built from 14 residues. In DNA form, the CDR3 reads TGTGCCAGCAGCCAGAGTAGGGGGAATTCACCCCTCCACTTT. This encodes CASSQSRGNSPLHF.

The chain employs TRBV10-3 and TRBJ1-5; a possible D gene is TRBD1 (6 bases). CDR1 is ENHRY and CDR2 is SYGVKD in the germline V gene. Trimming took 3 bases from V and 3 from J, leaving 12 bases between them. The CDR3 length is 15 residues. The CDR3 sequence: CAISDPTGFNQPQHF. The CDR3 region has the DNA TGTGCCATCAGTGACCCAACAGGGTTCAATCAGCCCCAGCATTTT.

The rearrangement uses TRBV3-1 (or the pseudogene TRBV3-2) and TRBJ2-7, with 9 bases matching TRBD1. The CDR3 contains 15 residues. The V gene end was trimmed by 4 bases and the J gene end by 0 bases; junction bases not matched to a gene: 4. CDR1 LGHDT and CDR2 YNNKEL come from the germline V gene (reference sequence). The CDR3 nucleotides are TGTGCCAGCAGCCGGGACAGGGCACTCTCCTACGAGCAGTACTTC. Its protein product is CASSRDRALSYEQYF.

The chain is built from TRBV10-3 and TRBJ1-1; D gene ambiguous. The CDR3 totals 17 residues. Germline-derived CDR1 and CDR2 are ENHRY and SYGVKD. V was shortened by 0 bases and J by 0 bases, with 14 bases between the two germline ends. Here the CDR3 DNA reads TGTGCCATCAGTGAGTCGTGGGGAAGGAGCATGAACACTGAAGCTTTCTTT. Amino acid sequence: CAISESWGRSMNTEAFF.

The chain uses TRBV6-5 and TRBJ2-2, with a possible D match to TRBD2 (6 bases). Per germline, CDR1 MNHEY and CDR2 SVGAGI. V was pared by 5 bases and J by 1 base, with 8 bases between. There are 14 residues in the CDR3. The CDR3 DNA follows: TGTGCCAGCAGTAACGGGGGGAACACCGGGGAGCTGTTTTTT. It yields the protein CASSNGGNTGELFF.

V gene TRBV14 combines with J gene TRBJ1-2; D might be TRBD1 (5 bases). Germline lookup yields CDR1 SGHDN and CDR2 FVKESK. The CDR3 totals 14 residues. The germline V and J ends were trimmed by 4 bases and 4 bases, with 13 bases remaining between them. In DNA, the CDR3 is TGTGCCAGCAGCCCCCCAGGGTCCGGCTATGGCTACACCTTC. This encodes CASSPPGSGYGYTF. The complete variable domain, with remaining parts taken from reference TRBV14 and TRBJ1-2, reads EAGVTQFPSHSVIEKGQTVTLRCDPISGHDNLYWYRRVMGKEIKFLLHFVKESKQDESGMPNNRFLAERTGGTYSTLKVQPAELEDSGVYFCASSPPGSGYGYTFGSGTRLTVV.

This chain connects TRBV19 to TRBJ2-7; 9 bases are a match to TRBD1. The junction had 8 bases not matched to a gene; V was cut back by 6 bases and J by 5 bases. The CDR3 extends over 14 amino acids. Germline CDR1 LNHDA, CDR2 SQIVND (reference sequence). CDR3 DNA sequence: TGTGCCAGTAGGACGGGACAGGGAAGTGACGAGCAGTACTTC. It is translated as CASRTGQGSDEQYF.

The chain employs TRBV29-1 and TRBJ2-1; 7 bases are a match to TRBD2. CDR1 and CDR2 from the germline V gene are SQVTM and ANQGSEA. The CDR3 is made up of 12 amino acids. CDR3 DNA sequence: TGCGCAACTAGCGATTCCTACAATGAGCAGTTCTTC. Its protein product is CATSDSYNEQFF.

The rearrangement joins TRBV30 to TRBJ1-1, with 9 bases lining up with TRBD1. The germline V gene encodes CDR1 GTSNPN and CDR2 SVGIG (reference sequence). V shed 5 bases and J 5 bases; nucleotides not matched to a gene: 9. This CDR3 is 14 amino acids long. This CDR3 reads CAWGTGTSRTEAFF. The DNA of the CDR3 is TGTGCCTGGGGGACAGGGACGTCCCGGACTGAAGCTTTCTTT. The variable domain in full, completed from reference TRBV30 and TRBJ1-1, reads SQTIHQWPATLVQPVGSPLSLECTVEGTSNPNLYWYRQAAGRGLQLLFYSVGIGQISSEVPQNLSASRPQDRQFILSSKKLLLSDSGFYLCAWGTGTSRTEAFFGQGTRLTVV.

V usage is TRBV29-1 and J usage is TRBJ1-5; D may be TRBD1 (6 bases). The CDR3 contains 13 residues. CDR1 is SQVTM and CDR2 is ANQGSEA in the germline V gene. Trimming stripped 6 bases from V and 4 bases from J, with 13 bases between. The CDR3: CSVGGRENQPQHF. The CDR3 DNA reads TGCAGCGTAGGGGGGAGGGAGAATCAGCCCCAGCATTTT.

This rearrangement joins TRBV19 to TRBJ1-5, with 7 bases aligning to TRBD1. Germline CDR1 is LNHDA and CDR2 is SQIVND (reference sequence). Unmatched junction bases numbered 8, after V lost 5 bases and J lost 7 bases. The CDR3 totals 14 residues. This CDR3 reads CASSEDRSRQPQHF. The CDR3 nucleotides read TGTGCCAGTAGTGAGGACAGGAGCCGGCAGCCCCAGCATTTT. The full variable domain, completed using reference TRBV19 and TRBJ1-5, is DGGITQSPKYLFRKEGQNVTLSCEQNLNHDAMYWYRQDPGQGLRLIYYSQIVNDFQKGDIAEGYSVSREKKESFPLTVTSAQKNPTAFYLCASSEDRSRQPQHFGDGTRLSIL.

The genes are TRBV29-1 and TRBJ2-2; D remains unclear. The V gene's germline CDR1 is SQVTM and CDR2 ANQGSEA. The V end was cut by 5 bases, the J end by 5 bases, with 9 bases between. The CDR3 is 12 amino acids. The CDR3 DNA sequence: TGCAGCGTTCCTCAAGGGACCGGGGAGCTGTTTTTT. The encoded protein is CSVPQGTGELFF.

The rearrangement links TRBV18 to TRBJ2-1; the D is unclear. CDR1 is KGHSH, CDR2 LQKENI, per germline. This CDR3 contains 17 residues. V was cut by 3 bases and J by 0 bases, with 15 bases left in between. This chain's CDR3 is CASSPLPAGSSYNEQFF. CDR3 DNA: TGTGCCAGCTCACCTTTACCGGCCGGAAGCTCCTACAATGAGCAGTTCTTC.

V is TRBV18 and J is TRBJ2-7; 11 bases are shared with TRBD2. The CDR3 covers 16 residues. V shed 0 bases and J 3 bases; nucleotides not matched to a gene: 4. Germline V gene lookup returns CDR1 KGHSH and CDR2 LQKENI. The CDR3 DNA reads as TGTGCCAGCTCACCACCGGGGCTAGCGGGGGGCTACGAGCAGTACTTC. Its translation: CASSPPGLAGGYEQYF.